The T cell receptor beta chain described here comes from a study of T-cell reconstitution after alpha-beta-depleted transplantation in children. This clonotype appeared a few times. The TCRbeta library was prepared with unique molecular identifiers. TCRdb analysed the PCR reads with MiXCR anew, one entry per CDR3 protein. The data show a few hundred thousand distinct CDR3 sequences, about 7% seen once. From germline, CDR1 is LNHNV and CDR2 YYDKDF (reference sequence). CDR3 length: 12 residues. V was pared by 5 bases and J by 4 bases, with 8 bases between. The gene calls are TRBV15 and TRBJ1-1; no clear D gene. This sequence was found in a boy aged 2-15 years with acute lymphoblastic leukemia, due to receive a stem cell transplant. The sample in question was PBMCs, obtained before TCRalphabeta/CD19-depleted stem cell transplant. The CDR3 is CATSATGTEAFF. The CDR3, as DNA: TGTGCCACCAGCGCAACGGGCACTGAAGCTTTCTTT.